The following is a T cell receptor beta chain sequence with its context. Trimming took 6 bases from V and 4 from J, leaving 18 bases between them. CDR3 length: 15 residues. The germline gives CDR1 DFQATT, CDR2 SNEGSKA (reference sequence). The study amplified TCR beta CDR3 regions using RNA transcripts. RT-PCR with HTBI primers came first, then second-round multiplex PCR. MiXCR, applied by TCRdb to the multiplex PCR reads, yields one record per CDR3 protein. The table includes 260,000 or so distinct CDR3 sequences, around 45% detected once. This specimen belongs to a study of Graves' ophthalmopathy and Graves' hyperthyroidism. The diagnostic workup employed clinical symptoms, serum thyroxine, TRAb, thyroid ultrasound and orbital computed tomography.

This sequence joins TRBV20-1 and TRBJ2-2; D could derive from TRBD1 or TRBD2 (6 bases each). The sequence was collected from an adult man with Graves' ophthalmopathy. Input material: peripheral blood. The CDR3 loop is CSALRAGEATGELFF. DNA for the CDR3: TGCAGTGCCCTACGCGCAGGGGAGGCCACCGGGGAGCTGTTTTTT.